What follows are 12 T cell receptor beta chains derived from one specimen sequenced in a study of human T cells and chemical hapten exposure. As for time point: patch test 3, about 24 weeks after DPC sensitization. The treatment was: therapeutic diphenylcyclopropenone sensitization with weekly scalp DPC. One entry per CDR3 protein, called by TCRdb with MiXCR from the RACE reads. The data show roughly 60,000 distinct CDR3 sequences, under 15% seen once. The sample here was whole blood, taken in connection with sensitization to the hapten diphenylcyclopropenone (DPC). The receptors here all came from a man aged 25 to 45 with alopecia areata. Some clones in this sample may be carry-over from other donors' samples.

In this sample, this clonotype turned up a few times. This chain joins TRBV20-1 and TRBJ2-2; 10 bases align to TRBD2. Germline V gives CDR1 DFQATT, CDR2 SNEGSKA (reference sequence). V shed 3 bases and J 4 bases; nucleotides not matched to a gene: 2. The CDR3 totals 14 residues. The CDR3 nucleotides are TGCAGTGCTAGGAGGACTAGCGGCACCGGGGAGCTGTTTTTT. It yields the protein CSARRTSGTGELFF.

In its sample, this clonotype was seen many times. The chain combines TRBV3-1 with TRBJ1-3; D gene ambiguous. Trimming pared 4 bases from V and 2 bases from J, leaving 3 bases between. The CDR3 consists of 12 residues. The germline CDR1 and CDR2 sequences are LGHDT and YNNKEL (reference sequence). The CDR3 here is CASSPAGNTIYF. The CDR3 coding sequence is TGTGCCAGCAGCCCGGCTGGAAACACCATATATTTT.

There are many counts of this clonotype. The rearrangement joins TRBV7-9 to TRBJ1-1, with D unresolved. The germline gives CDR1 SEHNR, CDR2 FQNEAQ (reference sequence). Trimming removed 6 bases from V and 4 bases from J, with 3 bases in between. There are 10 residues in the CDR3. CDR3 sequence: CASSLTEAFF. CDR3 nucleotide sequence: TGTGCCAGCAGTCTCACTGAAGCTTTCTTT.

This clonotype was seen many times. This CDR3 reads CASSPSPRQPQHF. In DNA, the CDR3 is TGTGCCAGCAGCCCCAGTCCGCGGCAGCCCCAGCATTTT. The chain employs TRBV7-6 and TRBJ1-5; no clear D gene. V lost 5 bases to trimming and J lost 7 bases, with 12 bases between them. This CDR3 is built from 13 residues. The germline gives CDR1 SGHVS, CDR2 FNYEAQ. Filled out from reference TRBV7-6 and TRBJ1-5, the complete variable domain reads GAGVSQSPRYKVTKRGQDVALRCDPISGHVSLYWYRQALGQGPEFLTYFNYEAQQDKSGLPNDRFSAERPEGSISTLTIQRTEQRDSAMYRCASSPSPRQPQHFGDGTRLSIL.

The table lists this clonotype with many counts. The chain uses TRBV5-1 and TRBJ2-5; D unclear. The CDR3 spans 14 residues. The V end was cut by 1 base, the J end by 3 bases, with 10 bases between. Germline values: CDR1 SGHRS, CDR2 YFSETQ. CDR3: CASSLITSKETQYF. The CDR3 region has the DNA TGCGCCAGCAGCTTGATAACGTCCAAAGAGACCCAGTACTTC.

This clonotype was recorded many times. The chain combines TRBV6-6 with TRBJ2-1; 12 nucleotides match TRBD2. The germline gives CDR1 MNHNY, CDR2 SVGAGI (reference sequence). Trimming cost V 2 bases and J 9 bases; bases outside gene matches: 5. This CDR3 is built from 15 residues. In DNA, the CDR3 is TGTGCCAGCAGTTACGGACTAGCGGGGATGGGTGAGCAGTTCTTC. Its translation: CASSYGLAGMGEQFF.

This clonotype was recorded at least ten times. CDR3 sequence: CSASRDSNQPQHF. The CDR3 DNA reads TGCAGTGCTAGCCGGGACAGCAATCAGCCCCAGCATTTT. The chain combines TRBV20-1 with TRBJ1-5, with a possible D match to TRBD1 (5 bases). Trimming took off 3 bases at V and 1 base at J, with 7 bases between the two ends. The germline gives CDR1 DFQATT, CDR2 SNEGSKA (reference sequence). CDR3 length equals 13 residues.

The V and J genes are TRBV7-2 and TRBJ2-5; tentatively, D is TRBD1 (6 bases). V was clipped by 5 bases and J by 6 bases, with 19 bases between them. The CDR3 runs to 15 residues. Looked up from germline, CDR1 is SGHTA and CDR2 is FQGNSA. CDR3 nucleotide sequence: TGTGCCAGCAGCCCCAATCCCTTACAGGGACAGACCCAGTACTTC. It translates to CASSPNPLQGQTQYF. Based on the CDR3 plus reference TRBV7-2 and TRBJ2-5, the full variable domain is GAGVSQSPSNKVTEKGKDVELRCDPISGHTALYWYRQSLGQGLEFLIYFQGNSAPDKSGLPSDRFSAERTGGSVSTLTIQRTQQEDSAVYLCASSPNPLQGQTQYFGPGTRLLVL.

In this sample, this clonotype turned up a few times. The chain combines TRBV6-2 or TRBV6-3 with TRBJ2-3; D is possibly TRBD1 (5 bases). The V end was cut by 6 bases, the J end by 2 bases, with 12 bases between. The CDR3 extends over 14 amino acids. Germline V CDR1 and CDR2: MNHEY, SVGEGT. CDR3 sequence reads: CASRETANTDTQYF. The CDR3 region has the DNA TGTGCCAGCAGGGAGACAGCTAACACAGATACGCAGTATTTT.

In its sample, this clonotype was seen many times. V and J are TRBV29-1 and TRBJ1-5, with 8 bases that match TRBD1. CDR1 is SQVTM and CDR2 is ANQGSEA in the germline V gene. V lost 4 bases to trimming and J lost 6 bases; unmatched junction nucleotides: 5. The CDR3 sequence is 13 residues long. CDR3 sequence (DNA): TGCAGCGTTGGCCAGGGGGCAGGTCAGCCCCAGCATTTT. This sequence encodes CSVGQGAGQPQHF.

The sample holds many counts of this clonotype. V gene TRBV6-6 combines with J gene TRBJ1-1; maybe TRBD1 (6 bases). The CDR3 sequence is 15 residues long. Per the germline V gene, CDR1 is MNHNY and CDR2 is SVGAGI (reference sequence). Trimming pared 0 bases from V and 1 base from J, leaving 9 bases between. Written as DNA, the CDR3 is TGTGCCAGCAGTTACTCGGCCAGGGGGAACACTGAAGCTTTCTTT. Protein: CASSYSARGNTEAFF.

This clonotype has a count of ten or more. The rearrangement links TRBV9 to TRBJ1-1; D call uncertain. Trimming took 0 bases from V and 7 from J, leaving 13 bases between them. CDR1 and CDR2 (germline): SGDLS, YYNGEE. The CDR3 runs 14 residues. The CDR3 nucleotides are TGTGCCAGCAGCGTAGCTACAGCCCCCTTTGAAGCTTTCTTT. Translated: CASSVATAPFEAFF.